This T cell receptor beta chain derives from a study of CD8 T cells in ankylosing spondylitis. General observations from the study: Reportedly, disease-linked clones are significantly enriched in ankylosing spondylitis patients' matched synovial fluid. Seemingly characteristic of ankylosing spondylitis blood was a TCR beta motif consisting of eight highly homologous variants.

This clonotype was found many times. Its antigen is not identified. TCRdb redid the calling of the 5' RACE reads with MiXCR, one entry per CDR3 protein. The sample lists about 460,000 distinct CDR3 sequences; roughly 5.2% were seen once. The sample was blood, either unsorted or a sorted T cell fraction (not recorded which). This TCR was sampled from a male donor with ankylosing spondylitis.

The chain's CDR3 is CSHEGARGGTQYF. CDR3 bases: TGCAGCCACGAGGGGGCTCGAGGAGGTACGCAGTATTTT. The chain carries TRBV20-1 and TRBJ2-3, with TRBD1 matching 7 bases. The CDR3 contains 13 residues. Germline V gene lookup returns CDR1 DFQATT and CDR2 SNEGSKA (reference sequence).